A single sample gave rise to the 10 T cell receptor beta chains below, sequenced in a study of T cell repertoires in cytomegalovirus infection. From the reads, TCRdb called clonotypes with MiXCR, one entry per CDR3 protein. The table records hundreds of thousands of distinct CDR3 sequences, roughly 33% of them present only once. Their cognate antigens are unknown. The source material was cultured CD8+ T cells from PBMCs, sampled from culture after CMV antigen stimulation. These receptors were taken from a human donor in good health (CMV status not recorded). Some clones in this sample may be carry-over from other donors' samples.

This clonotype has just a few counts. The V gene is TRBV12-3 or TRBV12-4, the J gene TRBJ1-1, with 7 bases fitting TRBD1. With 5 bases clipped from V and 7 bases from J, the junction kept 7 bases outside the gene matches. CDR3 length: 13 amino acids. In nucleotides, the CDR3 is TGTGCCAGCAGTCTACAGGGGAGTCTTGAAGCTTTCTTT. It codes for CASSLQGSLEAFF.

The V call is TRBV12-3 or TRBV12-4, the J call TRBJ1-2; tentatively, D is TRBD1 (6 bases). The CDR3 consists of 21 residues. The V and J ends lost 3 bases and 5 bases respectively, with 34 bases between them. The CDR3 loop reads CASSFETPGGAPEKGWYGYTF. The CDR3, as DNA: TGTGCCAGCAGTTTTGAGACCCCGGGGGGGGCACCAGAGAAAGGGTGGTATGGCTACACCTTC.

This chain connects TRBV7-9 to TRBJ1-2; 10 bases line up with TRBD1. This CDR3 comprises 15 residues. The germline V gene has CDR1 SEHNR and CDR2 FQNEAQ (reference sequence). V shed 3 bases, J shed 7 bases, and the junction held 8 bases outside the gene matches. The DNA of the CDR3 is TGTGCCAGCAGCTTCGAGACAGGGGGCTCGCGTGGCTACACCTTC. This sequence encodes CASSFETGGSRGYTF.

The chain combines TRBV10-1 with TRBJ2-1; the match to TRBD2 covers 10 bases. V dropped 0 bases and J dropped 9; count of bases not matched to a gene: 8. This CDR3 is built from 16 residues. Per the germline V gene, CDR1 is WNHNN and CDR2 is SYGVQD (reference sequence). DNA for the CDR3: TGCGCCAGCAGTGAGTCGGGAGCGGGGGGGCCTGGTGAGCAGTTCTTC. Protein: CASSESGAGGPGEQFF.

The chain links TRBV27 to TRBJ2-3; tentative D call: TRBD1 (5 bases). Germline CDR1 reads MNHEY; CDR2 reads SMNVEV (reference sequence). Trimming shortened V by 7 bases and J by 4 bases, and 9 bases separated the two germline ends. This CDR3 comprises 12 residues. CDR3: CASIGAADTQYF. CDR3 nucleotides: TGTGCCAGCATTGGGGCCGCAGATACGCAGTATTTT.

In its sample, this clonotype was seen a few times. The chain couples TRBV15 to TRBJ2-1; weak D call: TRBD2 (5 bases). V was clipped by 3 bases and J by 9 bases, with 9 bases between them. This CDR3 region has 12 residues. Germline V lookup: CDR1 LNHNV, CDR2 YYDKDF (reference sequence). This CDR3 is CATSSMGSEQFF. The CDR3 region has the DNA TGTGCCACCAGCAGCATGGGGAGTGAGCAGTTCTTC.

This clonotype was observed once. The rearrangement links TRBV4-3 to TRBJ2-3; TRBD1 is a possible D gene (6 bases). V lost 2 bases and J lost 0, with 9 bases in between. Germline CDR1 reads LGHNA; CDR2 reads YSLEER. CDR3 length: 15 amino acids. The CDR3 reads CASSQRTASTDTQYF. CDR3 coding DNA: TGCGCCAGCAGCCAACGGACAGCTAGCACAGATACGCAGTATTTT.

This clonotype has ten or more counts. The rearrangement joins TRBV7-2 to TRBJ2-3; 8 nucleotides line up with TRBD1. CDR1 and CDR2 from the germline V gene are SGHTA and FQGNSA. Trimming took 6 bases from V and 1 from J; bases not matched to a gene: 9. The CDR3 contains 16 residues. The CDR3 loop reads CASREQGVYGTDTQYF. Here the CDR3 DNA reads TGTGCCAGCAGGGAACAGGGGGTTTACGGCACAGATACGCAGTATTTT.

This chain links TRBV7-9 with TRBJ2-7; D is ambiguous. There are 14 residues in the CDR3. V was cut by 1 base and J by 3 bases, with 10 bases left in between. Germline V gene data show CDR1 as SEHNR and CDR2 as FQNEAQ (reference sequence). This CDR3 is CASSLGSADYEQYF. CDR3 coding DNA: TGTGCCAGCAGCTTAGGGTCGGCCGACTACGAGCAGTACTTC. Looking up the rest from reference TRBV7-9 and TRBJ2-7 gives the full variable domain: DTGVSQNPRHKITKRGQNVTFRCDPISEHNRLYWYRQTLGQGPEFLTYFQNEAQLEKSRLLSDRFSAERPKGSFSTLEIQRTEQGDSAMYLCASSLGSADYEQYFGPGTRLTVT.

In its sample, this clonotype was seen a few times. V gene TRBV5-1 combines with J gene TRBJ1-6, with 8 nucleotides matching TRBD1. CDR3 length: 16 residues. The V gene's germline CDR1 is SGHRS and CDR2 YFSETQ. Trimming removed 2 bases from V and 4 bases from J; junction bases left unmatched: 5. The CDR3 region is CASSLRTGTYNSPLHF. CDR3 DNA: TGCGCCAGCAGCTTAAGGACAGGGACGTATAATTCACCCCTCCACTTT. Variable domain in full (rest from reference TRBV5-1 and TRBJ1-6): KAGVTQTPRYLIKTRGQQVTLSCSPISGHRSVSWYQQTPGQGLQFLFEYFSETQRNKGNFPGRFSGRQFSNSRSEMNVSTLELGDSALYLCASSLRTGTYNSPLHFGNGTRLTVT.